This T cell receptor beta chain was retrieved from a study of graft-versus-host responses after intestinal transplantation. In the case of this clone: Its target is unknown.

This CDR3 has 16 amino acids. Trimming took 0 bases from V and 7 from J, leaving 15 bases between them. Germline V CDR1 and CDR2: LGHNA, YSLEER. Study-wide results and limits: Early post-transplant HvG declines showed an association with peak circulating GvH clone levels.

The protocol was immunoSEQ multiplex PCR, while the TCRdb copy is restricted to in-frame clones and leaves out a portion. In the table there are roughly 120,000 clones, 90% of which are singletons. The clonotype originates from a human donor who received an intestinal transplant. The chain combines TRBV4-3 with TRBJ1-4; D might be TRBD1 (5 bases). This sample comprised unstimulated CD4+ T cells sorted from spleen or lymph node cells, obtained before intestinal transplant. CDR3: CASSQEALGRGEKLFF. CDR3 nucleotide sequence: TGCGCCAGCAGCCAAGAAGCGTTGGGGAGGGGTGAAAAACTGTTTTTT.